Sequencing of this TCR beta chain was carried out in a study of T cell responses to AZD1222 COVID-19 vaccine. TCRdb's table, derived via immunoSEQ multiplex PCR, lists solely in-frame clones and lacks some. The sample yields some 150,000 clones, 85% to 90% seen once. This clone occurred a few times. Its antigen is undetermined. Overall study results and limits: Along spike, vaccine-associated CD4 TCRs were found throughout, with dominance at 160-218 and 743-854. Only a handful of AZD1222 recipients were seropositive at baseline. Most donors were white British and more were female, and clonal diversity was possibly underestimated. With two AZD1222 doses given, Spike-specific TCR breadth and depth both rose.

The CDR3 is 13 residues long. Trimming stripped 0 bases from V and 7 bases from J, with 10 bases between. Germline CDR1 reads SGDLS; CDR2 reads YYNGEE. This TCR derives from an adult who received the MenACWY meningococcal vaccine as a control. The chain is built from TRBV9 and TRBJ1-2; D is unclear. The sequencing here drew on peripheral blood, taken 28 days after the second dose of the MenACWY control vaccine. In nucleotides, the CDR3 is TGTGCCAGCAGCGTAGGTAGGGCGGGTGGCTACACCTTC. Translation: CASSVGRAGGYTF. Full variable domain (remainder filled in from reference TRBV9 and TRBJ1-2): DSGVTQTPKHLITATGQRVTLRCSPRSGDLSVYWYQQSLDQGLQFLIQYYNGEERAKGNILERFSAQQFPDLHSELNLSSLELGDSALYFCASSVGRAGGYTFGSGTRLTVV.